Below, 18 T cell receptor beta chains from the same sample are listed, as sequenced in a study of cytomegalovirus exposure and HLA in healthy donors. Use of 60 Vbeta and 13 Jbeta primers characterized the PCR. This table comes from immunoSEQ multiplex PCR, and its TCRdb copy is limited to in-frame clones, with some not included. The sample holds roughly 180,000 clones, 9.5% seen once. The source material was PBMCs. These receptors all stem from a woman aged 30 to 39 in good health and CMV-seropositive.

V gene TRBV7-9 combines with J gene TRBJ2-1, with 16 nucleotides matching TRBD2. Germline CDR1 SEHNR, CDR2 FQNEAQ (reference sequence). Unmatched junction bases numbered 12, after V lost 5 bases and J lost 8 bases. This CDR3 is built from 18 residues. CDR3 in amino acids: CASSAAGLAGGVVYEQFF. CDR3 DNA: TGTGCCAGCAGCGCCGCGGGACTAGCGGGAGGGGTTGTGTATGAGCAGTTCTTC. Filled out from reference TRBV7-9 and TRBJ2-1, the complete variable domain reads DTGVSQNPRHKITKRGQNVTFRCDPISEHNRLYWYRQTLGQGPEFLTYFQNEAQLEKSRLLSDRFSAERPKGSFSTLEIQRTEQGDSAMYLCASSAAGLAGGVVYEQFFGPGTRLTVL.

The chain has TRBV4-2 and TRBJ2-3, with 7 bases identical to TRBD2. Per the germline V gene, CDR1 is LGHNA and CDR2 is YNFKEQ. The CDR3 contains 16 residues. After removal of 2 bases from V and 1 base from J, the junction contained 6 bases not matched to a gene. CDR3 nucleotide sequence: TGTGCCAGCAGCCAATTGGCTAGCGGAGGCACAGATACGCAGTATTTT. It specifies CASSQLASGGTDTQYF.

The chain has TRBV5-4 and TRBJ2-5; no firm D call. CDR3 length: 13 residues. CDR1 and CDR2 from the germline V gene are SGHNT and YYREEE (reference sequence). V was shortened by 3 bases and J by 2 bases, with 8 bases between the two germline ends. CDR3 bases: TGTGCCAGCAGCTGGGCCTTACAAGAGACCCAGTACTTC. It encodes CASSWALQETQYF.

The chain joins TRBV30 to TRBJ1-1; maybe TRBD1 (5 bases). Trimming removed 5 bases from V and 3 bases from J, with 13 bases in between. The germline gives CDR1 GTSNPN, CDR2 SVGIG (reference sequence). The CDR3 loop spans 13 amino acids. The CDR3 DNA reads TGTGCCTGGGGGGTAGGGGTACACACTGAAGCTTTCTTT. Protein: CAWGVGVHTEAFF. The whole variable domain, remainder taken from reference TRBV30 and TRBJ1-1, is SQTIHQWPATLVQPVGSPLSLECTVEGTSNPNLYWYRQAAGRGLQLLFYSVGIGQISSEVPQNLSASRPQDRQFILSSKKLLLSDSGFYLCAWGVGVHTEAFFGQGTRLTVV.

This clone was seen more than once but under ten times. The gene calls are TRBV6-1 and TRBJ1-6; weak D call: TRBD1 (5 bases). Trimming stripped 5 bases from V and 10 bases from J, with 18 bases between. The CDR3 contains 15 residues. Germline loops: CDR1 MNHNS, CDR2 SASEGT. The CDR3 DNA sequence: TGTGCCAGCAGTCCAGGGAGGGACGTGGGCTCACCCCTCCACTTT. Protein sequence: CASSPGRDVGSPLHF.

This sequence joins TRBV7-3 and TRBJ2-2, with 8 bases aligning to TRBD1. CDR3 length equals 14 residues. From germline, CDR1 is SGHTA and CDR2 FQGTGA. V shed 5 bases and J 7 bases; nucleotides not matched to a gene: 6. The CDR3 coding sequence is TGTGCCAGCAGCCAAGGACAGGGTCACGGGGAGCTGTTTTTT. Its protein is CASSQGQGHGELFF.

The sample holds a few counts of this clone. The rearrangement uses TRBV10-1 and TRBJ2-1; TRBD2 matches at 7 bases. Germline loops: CDR1 WNHNN, CDR2 SYGVQD (reference sequence). J lost 10 bases, V lost 0 bases, and 6 bases had no gene match. This CDR3 region has 14 residues. In DNA form, the CDR3 reads TGCGCCAGCAGTGAGTCGACTCGAGCGGGAGAGCAGTTCTTC. Amino acids: CASSESTRAGEQFF.

The chain uses TRBV2 and TRBJ2-7; 13 positions match TRBD2. The CDR3 is 15 residues long. Germline CDR1 is SNHLY and CDR2 is FYNNEI. J gave up 6 bases and V 6 bases, and 8 bases lay outside the gene matches. The CDR3 protein is CASRDGTSGIFEQYF. The DNA of the CDR3 is TGTGCCAGCAGGGACGGGACTAGCGGGATTTTCGAGCAGTACTTC.

This chain uses TRBV5-1 with TRBJ2-3, with TRBD2 matching 12 bases. There are 16 residues in the CDR3. V shed 1 base, J shed 4 bases, and the junction held 4 bases outside the gene matches. Germline V CDR1 and CDR2: SGHRS, YFSETQ. CDR3 nucleotide sequence: TGCGCCAGCAGCTTGTCGACTAGCGGGAGACCAGATACGCAGTATTTT. Amino acid sequence: CASSLSTSGRPDTQYF.

This clone was counted between two and nine times. The rearrangement uses TRBV18 and TRBJ2-2; 9 nucleotides line up with TRBD1. The CDR3 has 16 residues. The ends lost 4 bases at V and 3 bases at J; junction bases unmatched: 6. Per the germline V gene, CDR1 is KGHSH and CDR2 is LQKENI. CDR3: CASSHRQGVDTGELFF. CDR3 DNA: TGTGCCAGCTCACACCGACAGGGGGTGGACACCGGGGAGCTGTTTTTT.

This clone was found a few times. The rearrangement links TRBV25-1 to TRBJ2-3; TRBD1 aligns across 11 bases. With 5 bases clipped from V and 3 bases from J, the junction kept 7 bases outside the gene matches. CDR1 MGHDK and CDR2 SYGVNS come from the germline V gene. The CDR3 sequence is 16 residues long. CDR3 coding DNA: TGTGCCAGCAGTAACCGGGACAGGGGGATTACAGATACGCAGTATTTT. Translation: CASSNRDRGITDTQYF.

This clone has a handful of counts. The chain combines TRBV10-3 with TRBJ1-1, with 8 bases fitting TRBD1. Germline CDR1 reads ENHRY; CDR2 reads SYGVKD. Unmatched junction bases numbered 5, after V lost 5 bases and J lost 6 bases. The CDR3 has 13 amino acids. As DNA, the CDR3 is TGTGCCATCAGTAATTCACAGGGGGCTGAAGCTTTCTTT. This gives the protein CAISNSQGAEAFF.

This clone was detected a few times. J is TRBJ2-1 and V is TRBV6-5; a possible D gene is TRBD2 (5 bases). Germline V CDR1 and CDR2: MNHEY, SVGAGI. The CDR3 spans 13 residues. Trimming removed 6 bases from V and 4 bases from J, with 10 bases in between. In DNA, the CDR3 is TGTGCCAGCAGGGAACTAGGATACAATGAGCAGTTCTTC. Translating it yields CASRELGYNEQFF.

This clone turned up a few times. This rearrangement joins TRBV28 to TRBJ2-5, with D possibly TRBD1 on 6 matching bases. Germline CDR1 is MDHEN and CDR2 is SYDVKM. The CDR3 loop spans 15 amino acids. V was clipped by 2 bases and J by 3 bases, with 13 bases between them. The CDR3 region has the DNA TGTGCCAGCAGTTTAACCCAGGGGAAGGAAGAGACCCAGTACTTC. This translates into CASSLTQGKEETQYF.

The chain employs TRBV6-5 and TRBJ2-1; 8 bases line up with TRBD2. CDR3 size: 14 residues. CDR1 is MNHEY, CDR2 SVGAGI, per germline. Trimming took 6 bases from V and 8 from J; bases not matched to a gene: 9. The CDR3 is CASSPRTGRDEQFF. The CDR3 nucleotides read TGTGCCAGCAGCCCCCGCACCGGGAGGGATGAGCAGTTCTTC.

The gene calls are TRBV4-1 and TRBJ2-1, with a weak D call TRBD1 (6 bases). Germline CDR1 reads MGHRA; CDR2 reads YSYEKL. Trimming stripped 4 bases from V and 8 bases from J, with 12 bases between. CDR3 length: 13 residues. CDR3 amino acids: CASSPWTDDEQFF. CDR3 coding DNA: TGCGCCAGCAGCCCCTGGACAGACGATGAGCAGTTCTTC.

The V call is TRBV15, the J call TRBJ1-2; 8 bases are shared with TRBD1. Germline V lookup: CDR1 LNHNV, CDR2 YYDKDF (reference sequence). The V segment lost 8 bases and the J segment 7 bases; nucleotides outside the gene matches: 12. This CDR3 is 14 amino acids long. CDR3 DNA: TGTGCCACCTTAGACAGGGGAGGTTCGGGTGGCTACACCTTC. Encoded protein: CATLDRGGSGGYTF.

This clone was detected only a few times. The rearrangement links TRBV11-3 to TRBJ1-2; D unresolved. CDR3 length: 11 amino acids. The V gene lost 1 base and the J gene lost 7 bases, with 4 bases spanning the gap. From germline, CDR1 is SGHNT and CDR2 YENEEA. CDR3 protein: CASSLGAGYTF. CDR3 DNA sequence: TGTGCCAGCAGCTTAGGGGCTGGCTACACCTTC.